Listed below are T cell receptor beta chains from one sample, sequenced in a study of blood T cells in healthy people across ages. TCRdb re-derived calls from the 5' RACE reads in MiXCR, one entry per CDR3 protein. Seen here are approximately 780,000 distinct CDR3 sequences, approximately 24% observed once, and the top ten hold under 3%. This same sample was also part of a study on T cells of mothers and their children.

Sequenced material: blood. The receptors come from a boy younger than 18 in good health. Each CDR3 is given with its conserved first and last residue. The D gene is left open where the match is weak. Only part of the rows carry a size: once, few, many, or a class if the clone is expanded.

cdr3_length,j_call,clone_size,v_call,d_call,cdr3_nt,cdr3_aa
13,TRBJ1-1,few,TRBV7-3,.,TGTGCCAGCAGCCTTTCGGGGGCCCGCGAAGCTTTCTTT,CASSLSGAREAFF
15,TRBJ2-5,.,TRBV6-1,.,TGTGCCAGCGGTGGGCAAACGGCCGGTGGGGAGACCCAGTACTTC,CASGGQTAGGETQYF
14,TRBJ2-7,.,TRBV11-2,.,TGTGCCAGCAAGTTGGCCCTACAGCTGGGCGAGCAGTACTTC,CASKLALQLGEQYF
14,TRBJ2-7,few,TRBV20-1,TRBD2,TGCAGTGCTCAGGGACTAGCGGGGGTCTACGAGCAGTACTTC,CSAQGLAGVYEQYF
13,TRBJ2-5,.,TRBV5-1,.,TGCGCCAGCAGCTCGGGGCCACCACGGGAGCAGTACTTC,CASSSGPPREQYF
14,TRBJ2-3,few,TRBV18,.,TGTGCCAGCTCACCACCGGGGGACACAGATACGCAGTATTTT,CASSPPGDTDTQYF
14,TRBJ2-2,few,TRBV20-1,TRBD1,TGCAGTGCTATCCGGGACAGGGACACCGGGGAGCTGTTTTTT,CSAIRDRDTGELFF
11,TRBJ2-1,.,TRBV25-1,.,TGTGCCAGCAGTGTACCGTTAAAGCAGTTCTTC,CASSVPLKQFF
14,TRBJ1-2,.,TRBV27,.,TGTGCCAGCAGTTTATCTGGGGCGCGGGGTGGCTACACCTTC,CASSLSGARGGYTF
15,TRBJ1-4,few,TRBV6-6,TRBD1,TGTGCCAGCAGGGGACAGGCCTCAACTAATGAAAAACTGTTTTTT,CASRGQASTNEKLFF
13,TRBJ2-7,.,TRBV3-1,.,TGTGCCAGCAGCCAGAGGGGGGCCTACGAGCAGTACTTC,CASSQRGAYEQYF
15,TRBJ1-2,few,TRBV5-1,TRBD1,TGCGCCAGCAGCTCTGCCCGGACAGGGAGGAATGGCTACACCTTC,CASSSARTGRNGYTF
16,TRBJ2-7,.,TRBV7-8,.,TGTGCCAGCAGCTTAGCCTGGCCCCAGGGCCCCGACGAGCAGTACTTC,CASSLAWPQGPDEQYF
15,TRBJ2-7,.,TRBV5-1,TRBD1,TGCGCCAGCAGCTTGGATGCTGGACAGGGGTACGAGCAGTACTTC,CASSLDAGQGYEQYF
15,TRBJ2-5,few,TRBV3-1,.,TGTGCCAGCACCCCGAGTAACATGTACCAAGAGACCCAGTACTTC,CASTPSNMYQETQYF
14,TRBJ1-4,.,TRBV5-1,.,TGCGCCAGCAGCAAGACACGAGCTAATGAAAAACTGTTTTTT,CASSKTRANEKLFF
15,TRBJ2-5,.,TRBV7-2,TRBD2,TGTGCCAGCAGCACCTGGACTAGCGGGCAAGAGACCCAGTACTTC,CASSTWTSGQETQYF
13,TRBJ1-2,.,TRBV6-5,.,TGTGCCAGCAGCCGACAGGACAGCTATGGCTACACCTTC,CASSRQDSYGYTF
13,TRBJ2-2,.,TRBV2,.,TGTGCCAGCAGTGCGGGCGCTACCGGGGAGCTGTTTTTT,CASSAGATGELFF
16,TRBJ2-1,few,TRBV7-3,TRBD2,TGTGCCAGCAGCTTAGTGGGCGGGGGGGGTATCAATGAGCAGTTCTTC,CASSLVGGGGINEQFF
14,TRBJ2-7,.,TRBV19,TRBD1,TGTGCCAGTAGTATTGGACAGGGGTTCTACGAGCAGTACTTC,CASSIGQGFYEQYF
15,TRBJ2-7,few,TRBV7-2,.,TGTGCCAGCAGCCCCAAGGGACTCGACTTTTACGAGCAGTACTTC,CASSPKGLDFYEQYF
17,TRBJ2-3,.,TRBV5-6,TRBD2,TGTGCCAGCAGCGGCTCCTATAGCGGGCGTAGCACAGATACGCAGTATTTT,CASSGSYSGRSTDTQYF
16,TRBJ2-5,.,TRBV24-1,.,TGTGCCACCGCCCCCGGGACACAACTTCGGAGAGAGACCCAGTACTTC,CATAPGTQLRRETQYF
15,TRBJ2-7,.,TRBV12-3/TRBV12-4,TRBD2,TGTGCCAGCAGTTCCCCACTAGCGGGGAAATACGAGCAGTACTTC,CASSSPLAGKYEQYF
15,TRBJ2-1,many,TRBV5-1,TRBD2,TGCGCCAGCAGCTTGGTAGCGGGGACTTACAATGAGCAGTTCTTC,CASSLVAGTYNEQFF
15,TRBJ2-3,.,TRBV6-5,TRBD1,TGTGCCAGCAGTTACTCGGGACAGCTCACAGATACGCAGTATTTT,CASSYSGQLTDTQYF
16,TRBJ2-7,.,TRBV3-1,TRBD1,TGTGCCAGCAGCCCCCCTGGGGGACAGGGGTCCCACGAGCAGTACTTC,CASSPPGGQGSHEQYF
16,TRBJ1-5,few,TRBV20-1,.,TGCAGTGCTCTACCACCGGGCAGCCATAGCAATCAGCCCCAGCATTTT,CSALPPGSHSNQPQHF
16,TRBJ2-2,few,TRBV4-1,.,TGCGCCAGCAGCCAGGATAAACGCCCCGGGGCCGGGGAGCTGTTTTTT,CASSQDKRPGAGELFF
13,TRBJ1-1,.,TRBV5-1,TRBD1,TGCGCCAGCAGCAGGGGGACAGTCACTGAAGCTTTCTTT,CASSRGTVTEAFF
18,TRBJ2-3,.,TRBV29-1,.,TGCAGCGTTGAAGTGGGACACCGAGGACAGCTACCATCGGATACGCAGTATTTT,CSVEVGHRGQLPSDTQYF
15,TRBJ2-1,many,TRBV6-5,.,TGTGCCAGCAGTCCGCACACCCAGGAGTACAATGAGCAGTTCTTC,CASSPHTQEYNEQFF
14,TRBJ2-1,.,TRBV12-3/TRBV12-4,.,TGTGCCAGCAGTTTTGAATCGCGGGACAATGAGCAGTTCTTC,CASSFESRDNEQFF
16,TRBJ1-4,few,TRBV6-2/TRBV6-3,TRBD1,TGTGCCAGCAGGACTCCGGGACAGGGTATCGGTGAAAAACTGTTTTTT,CASRTPGQGIGEKLFF
16,TRBJ2-7,few,TRBV28,TRBD2,TGTGCCAGCAGACCTCCCCGGGAAATAGCGGGGGGAAAGCAGTACTTC,CASRPPREIAGGKQYF
13,TRBJ1-3,.,TRBV30,.,TGTGCCTGGAGTGTAAGGGGCGGAAACACCATATATTTT,CAWSVRGGNTIYF
14,TRBJ2-2,.,TRBV6-2/TRBV6-3,.,TGTGCCAGCAGTTACTCGGACAACACCGGGGAGCTGTTTTTT,CASSYSDNTGELFF
17,TRBJ2-1,few,TRBV7-6,.,TGTGCCAGCAGACGATTAGACGGGGGCAGGCCCTACAATGAGCAGTTCTTC,CASRRLDGGRPYNEQFF
16,TRBJ2-2,.,TRBV9,TRBD2,TGTGCCAGCAGCCCGGGGGGGGCCGCGAACACCGGGGAGCTGTTTTTT,CASSPGGAANTGELFF
14,TRBJ2-1,few,TRBV20-1,TRBD2,TGCAGTGCTTTAGCGGGGGGGGCGGTTAATGAGCAGTTCTTC,CSALAGGAVNEQFF
12,TRBJ1-2,few,TRBV2,.,TGTGCCAGCAGTGCGGGGGTGGATGGCTACACCTTC,CASSAGVDGYTF
14,TRBJ2-2,.,TRBV12-3/TRBV12-4,.,TGTGCCAGCAGGGGGGGTCTAGGGACCGGGGAGCTGTTTTTT,CASRGGLGTGELFF
16,TRBJ2-2,few,TRBV13,TRBD2,TGTGCCAGCAGCCCATCCGGGGGGGGCTTGGCCGGGGAGCTGTTTTTT,CASSPSGGGLAGELFF